These T cell receptor beta chains were read from a single sample in a study of regulatory T cells in long-lasting Graves disease. TCRdb re-called the multiplex PCR reads through MiXCR, storing one row per CDR3 protein. The table lists around 500,000 distinct CDR3 sequences, under 25% of them singletons. This material consisted of peripheral blood mononuclear cells (PBMCs), taken when the disease was refractory, from a patient treated with antithyroid drugs. The receptors originated from a female donor with Graves disease. The CDR3 runs from the conserved cysteine through the conserved F or W. Fields, in order: CDR3 protein, CDR3 DNA, D gene, J gene, V gene, clone size. D genes are given only for firm matches. For some rows the clone size is stated as once, few or many, or as a class when expanded; others skip it.

cdr3_aa: CASSPTGGSSPLHF
cdr3_nt: TGTGCCAGCAGCCCTACAGGGGGTTCCTCACCCCTCCACTTT
d_call: TRBD1
j_call: TRBJ1-6
v_call: TRBV7-2
clone_size: .

cdr3_aa: CASSLGQLSSGNTIYF
cdr3_nt: TGCGCCAGCAGCTTGGGACAGCTGAGCTCTGGAAACACCATATATTTT
d_call: .
j_call: TRBJ1-3
v_call: TRBV5-1
clone_size: few

cdr3_aa: CASSPTGSVSPLHF
cdr3_nt: TGTGCCAGCAGTCCGACAGGCTCCGTATCACCCCTCCACTTT
d_call: .
j_call: TRBJ1-6
v_call: TRBV12-3/TRBV12-4
clone_size: many

cdr3_aa: CASSWRLGGSQPQHF
cdr3_nt: TGTGCCAGTAGTTGGCGGTTAGGGGGCAGTCAGCCCCAGCATTTT
d_call: TRBD1
j_call: TRBJ1-5
v_call: TRBV19
clone_size: .

cdr3_aa: CSVADSVQETQYF
cdr3_nt: TGCAGCGTTGCTGACAGTGTACAAGAGACCCAGTACTTC
d_call: .
j_call: TRBJ2-5
v_call: TRBV29-1
clone_size: .

cdr3_aa: CASSYSRMQGARFGQPQHF
cdr3_nt: TGTGCCAGCAGTTACTCAAGGATGCAGGGGGCCCGTTTCGGTCAGCCCCAGCATTTT
d_call: TRBD1
j_call: TRBJ1-5
v_call: TRBV6-5
clone_size: few

cdr3_aa: CASSEPGTSAETQYF
cdr3_nt: TGTGCCAGCAGCGAACCCGGGACTAGCGCAGAGACCCAGTACTTC
d_call: TRBD2
j_call: TRBJ2-5
v_call: TRBV7-9
clone_size: once

cdr3_aa: CASSRGQGVGGYTF
cdr3_nt: TGTGCCAGCAGCAGGGGACAGGGGGTCGGTGGCTACACCTTC
d_call: TRBD1
j_call: TRBJ1-2
v_call: TRBV28
clone_size: many

cdr3_aa: CASSQVGSGELFF
cdr3_nt: TGCGCCAGCAGCCAAGTCGGTTCAGGGGAGCTGTTTTTT
d_call: .
j_call: TRBJ2-2
v_call: TRBV4-3
clone_size: .

cdr3_aa: CAWSPSGQGAIRQFF
cdr3_nt: TGTGCCTGGAGTCCCTCGGGACAGGGGGCGATTCGGCAGTTCTTC
d_call: TRBD1
j_call: TRBJ2-1
v_call: TRBV30
clone_size: few

cdr3_aa: CASSVNSGHYTGELFF
cdr3_nt: TGTGCCAGCAGTGTAAACTCCGGACACTACACCGGGGAGCTGTTTTTT
d_call: .
j_call: TRBJ2-2
v_call: TRBV25-1
clone_size: many

cdr3_aa: CATSRDSTPGGYEQYF
cdr3_nt: TGTGCCACCAGCAGAGATTCAACCCCGGGAGGATACGAGCAGTACTTC
d_call: TRBD2
j_call: TRBJ2-7
v_call: TRBV15
clone_size: .

cdr3_aa: CASSRQGPGEAFF
cdr3_nt: TGTGCCAGCAGCCGACAGGGCCCCGGAGAAGCTTTCTTT
d_call: TRBD1
j_call: TRBJ1-1
v_call: TRBV3-1
clone_size: .

cdr3_aa: CASTTGGRTNTGELFF
cdr3_nt: TGTGCCAGCACCACGGGCGGACGGACGAACACCGGGGAGCTGTTTTTT
d_call: .
j_call: TRBJ2-2
v_call: TRBV5-4
clone_size: .

cdr3_aa: CSARDQFLLNEQFF
cdr3_nt: TGCAGTGCTAGAGATCAGTTCCTATTAAATGAGCAGTTCTTC
d_call: .
j_call: TRBJ2-1
v_call: TRBV20-1
clone_size: few

cdr3_aa: CASSSSGTPTLYF
cdr3_nt: TGCGCCAGCAGCTCATCGGGGACCCCGACACTGTACTTC
d_call: .
j_call: TRBJ2-7
v_call: TRBV5-1
clone_size: few

cdr3_aa: CASTSGQTQYF
cdr3_nt: TGTGCCAGTACTTCAGGGCAGACCCAGTACTTC
d_call: .
j_call: TRBJ2-5
v_call: TRBV19
clone_size: .

cdr3_aa: CASSDQGPGISNQPQHF
cdr3_nt: TGTGCCAGCAGTGACCAGGGACCTGGGATAAGCAATCAGCCCCAGCATTTT
d_call: .
j_call: TRBJ1-5
v_call: TRBV6-2/TRBV6-3
clone_size: many

cdr3_aa: CASKAGSNQPQHF
cdr3_nt: TGTGCCAGCAAGGCAGGTAGCAATCAGCCCCAGCATTTT
d_call: .
j_call: TRBJ1-5
v_call: TRBV27
clone_size: many

cdr3_aa: CATTSGTHTGELFF
cdr3_nt: TGTGCCACAACTAGCGGGACTCACACCGGGGAGCTGTTTTTT
d_call: TRBD2
j_call: TRBJ2-2
v_call: TRBV10-3
clone_size: .

cdr3_aa: CASTSRVGGTRPQHF
cdr3_nt: TGTGCCAGCACCTCAAGGGTTGGGGGAACGCGGCCCCAGCATTTT
d_call: .
j_call: TRBJ1-5
v_call: TRBV12-3/TRBV12-4
clone_size: once

cdr3_aa: CASSVRREDTGELFF
cdr3_nt: TGTGCCAGTAGTGTGAGGCGGGAGGACACCGGGGAGCTGTTTTTT
d_call: TRBD2
j_call: TRBJ2-2
v_call: TRBV12-3/TRBV12-4
clone_size: many

cdr3_aa: CASSGRQGTGELFF
cdr3_nt: TGTGCCAGCAGTGGGAGGCAGGGGACCGGGGAGCTGTTTTTT
d_call: .
j_call: TRBJ2-2
v_call: TRBV2
clone_size: .

cdr3_aa: CASSQAPWPGPNTEAFF
cdr3_nt: TGTGCCAGCAGCCAAGCCCCTTGGCCTGGACCGAACACTGAAGCTTTCTTT
d_call: .
j_call: TRBJ1-1
v_call: TRBV3-1
clone_size: few

cdr3_aa: CSTWTGTGNTIYF
cdr3_nt: TGCAGCACGTGGACAGGGACTGGAAACACCATATATTTT
d_call: TRBD1
j_call: TRBJ1-3
v_call: TRBV29-1
clone_size: .

cdr3_aa: CASSLSLLNEAFF
cdr3_nt: TGTGCCAGCAGTTTATCCCTTCTCAATGAAGCTTTCTTT
d_call: .
j_call: TRBJ1-1
v_call: TRBV28
clone_size: many

cdr3_aa: CASSWRQTYEQYF
cdr3_nt: TGTGCCAGCAGTTGGAGACAGACCTACGAGCAGTACTTC
d_call: .
j_call: TRBJ2-7
v_call: TRBV27
clone_size: few

cdr3_aa: CASSLNTGSGELFF
cdr3_nt: TGTGCCAGCAGTTTGAATACAGGGTCCGGGGAGCTGTTTTTT
d_call: .
j_call: TRBJ2-2
v_call: TRBV27
clone_size: many

cdr3_aa: CASSSLGGGEQFF
cdr3_nt: TGTGCCAGCAGTTCGCTGGGGGGGGGGGAGCAGTTCTTC
d_call: TRBD2
j_call: TRBJ2-1
v_call: TRBV28
clone_size: few

cdr3_aa: CASPPLAGVLSEQYF
cdr3_nt: TGTGCCAGCCCTCCTCTAGCGGGAGTGCTGAGCGAGCAGTACTTC
d_call: TRBD2
j_call: TRBJ2-7
v_call: TRBV28
clone_size: many

cdr3_aa: CASSYSSGAGETQYF
cdr3_nt: TGTGCCAGCAGTTACTCTTCGGGAGCGGGGGAGACCCAGTACTTC
d_call: TRBD2
j_call: TRBJ2-5
v_call: TRBV6-9
clone_size: many

cdr3_aa: CASRDRAHFGNQPQHF
cdr3_nt: .
d_call: .
j_call: TRBJ1-5
v_call: TRBV6-1
clone_size: many

cdr3_aa: CASSQPGTGGTEAFF
cdr3_nt: TGTGCCAGCAGTCAACCGGGGACAGGGGGCACTGAAGCTTTCTTT
d_call: TRBD1
j_call: TRBJ1-1
v_call: TRBV27
clone_size: many

cdr3_aa: CASSVTENTGELFF
cdr3_nt: TGCGCCAGCAGCGTGACAGAGAACACCGGGGAGCTGTTTTTT
d_call: .
j_call: TRBJ2-2
v_call: TRBV5-1
clone_size: .

cdr3_aa: CASSISAVAGSYEQYF
cdr3_nt: TGCGCCAGCAGCATTAGCGCGGTAGCGGGGAGCTACGAGCAGTACTTC
d_call: TRBD2
j_call: TRBJ2-7
v_call: TRBV5-1
clone_size: .

cdr3_aa: CAWSVVVEAFF
cdr3_nt: TGTGCCTGGAGTGTCGTGGTTGAAGCTTTCTTT
d_call: .
j_call: TRBJ1-1
v_call: TRBV30
clone_size: many

cdr3_aa: CASREGRGLGTEAFF
cdr3_nt: TGTGCCAGCAGAGAAGGCAGGGGGCTAGGCACTGAAGCTTTCTTT
d_call: TRBD1
j_call: TRBJ1-1
v_call: TRBV12-3/TRBV12-4
clone_size: many

cdr3_aa: CASRRVGLEIHEQYF
cdr3_nt: TGCGCCAGCAGGAGGGTAGGACTAGAAATCCACGAGCAGTACTTC
d_call: TRBD2
j_call: TRBJ2-7
v_call: TRBV5-1
clone_size: few

cdr3_aa: CASSLGRAGELFF
cdr3_nt: TGCGCCAGCAGCTTGGGAAGGGCCGGGGAGCTGTTTTTT
d_call: .
j_call: TRBJ2-2
v_call: TRBV5-1
clone_size: many

cdr3_aa: CASSISSGKNNSPLHF
cdr3_nt: TGTGCCAGTAGTATCTCTTCCGGCAAGAATAATTCACCCCTCCACTTT
d_call: .
j_call: TRBJ1-6
v_call: TRBV19
clone_size: few

cdr3_aa: CASSYGTSDTYEQYF
cdr3_nt: TGTGCCAGCAGTTACGGGACTAGCGATACCTACGAGCAGTACTTC
d_call: TRBD2
j_call: TRBJ2-7
v_call: TRBV6-4
clone_size: .

cdr3_aa: CSVRSHEQFF
cdr3_nt: TGCAGCGTCCGATCCCATGAGCAGTTCTTC
d_call: .
j_call: TRBJ2-1
v_call: TRBV29-1
clone_size: few

cdr3_aa: CASSEAGVQYNEQFF
cdr3_nt: TGTGCCAGCAGTGAAGCGGGAGTGCAGTACAATGAGCAGTTCTTC
d_call: .
j_call: TRBJ2-1
v_call: TRBV6-1
clone_size: many

cdr3_aa: CASSVGGSGYYEQYF
cdr3_nt: TGTGCCAGCAGCGTAGGCGGGTCTGGCTACTACGAGCAGTACTTC
d_call: .
j_call: TRBJ2-7
v_call: TRBV9
clone_size: .

cdr3_aa: CSASLGPYGYTF
cdr3_nt: TGCAGTGCTAGCCTCGGACCCTATGGCTACACCTTC
d_call: .
j_call: TRBJ1-2
v_call: TRBV20-1
clone_size: many

cdr3_aa: CASSLDRRPRDGYTF
cdr3_nt: TGTGCCAGCAGCTTAGATCGCCGACCCCGGGATGGCTACACCTTC
d_call: .
j_call: TRBJ1-2
v_call: TRBV7-9
clone_size: many

cdr3_aa: CASSSRTGGTANTGELFF
cdr3_nt: TGTGCCAGCTCATCCCGGACAGGGGGGACCGCGAACACCGGGGAGCTGTTTTTT
d_call: TRBD1
j_call: TRBJ2-2
v_call: TRBV18
clone_size: few

cdr3_aa: CASSYGSDRTYEQYF
cdr3_nt: TGCGCCAGCAGTTATGGGTCGGACAGGACCTACGAGCAGTACTTC
d_call: TRBD1
j_call: TRBJ2-7
v_call: TRBV5-1
clone_size: few

cdr3_aa: CASSEGRHPGTYEQYF
cdr3_nt: TGTGCCAGCAGTGAAGGCCGACATCCGGGGACCTACGAGCAGTACTTC
d_call: .
j_call: TRBJ2-7
v_call: TRBV6-2/TRBV6-3
clone_size: few

cdr3_aa: CASSLGGSPLYTF
cdr3_nt: TGTGCCAGCAGCTTAGGTGGATCCCCCCTCTACACCTTC
d_call: .
j_call: TRBJ1-2
v_call: TRBV7-9
clone_size: many

cdr3_aa: CAYDNVRPNQETQYF
cdr3_nt: TGTGCCTACGACAACGTGCGTCCGAATCAAGAGACCCAGTACTTC
d_call: .
j_call: TRBJ2-5
v_call: TRBV30
clone_size: many

cdr3_aa: CASSSSLAGGPNQETQYF
cdr3_nt: TGTGCCAGCAGTTCCTCTCTAGCGGGAGGTCCCAACCAAGAGACCCAGTACTTC
d_call: TRBD2
j_call: TRBJ2-5
v_call: TRBV6-5
clone_size: many

cdr3_aa: CASSWGQNNNQPQHF
cdr3_nt: TGTGCCAGCAGCTGGGGACAGAATAACAATCAGCCCCAGCATTTT
d_call: TRBD1
j_call: TRBJ1-5
v_call: TRBV28
clone_size: many

cdr3_aa: CSGTGGSHTGELFF
cdr3_nt: TGCAGCGGTACAGGGGGCTCCCACACCGGGGAGCTGTTTTTT
d_call: TRBD1
j_call: TRBJ2-2
v_call: TRBV29-1
clone_size: .